Shown below are 8 T cell receptor beta chains from a single sample sequenced in a study of T-cell memory formation after mild COVID-19. MiXCR was run by TCRdb on the 5' RACE reads, yielding one entry per CDR3 protein. Among 150,000 to 200,000 distinct CDR3 sequences listed, 9.5% to 13% were seen once. Sequencing input: PBMCs or a T cell subset sorted from them (not recorded which). These receptors were collected from a man between 18 and 35 years old who had mild COVID-19 (a few samples of this study predate the infection). Cell type and time point are not known.

This clonotype was observed a handful of times. The CDR3 reads CSARSSGGPDTQYF. The CDR3, as DNA: TGCAGTGCTAGATCTAGCGGGGGGCCAGATACGCAGTATTTT. This chain joins TRBV20-1 and TRBJ2-3; 11 bases fit TRBD2. Germline CDR1 and CDR2: DFQATT and SNEGSKA (reference sequence). The CDR3 covers 14 residues. With 2 bases clipped from V and 4 bases from J, the junction kept 2 bases outside the gene matches.

Ten or more counts support this clonotype. This chain links TRBV20-1 with TRBJ2-5; 9 bases match TRBD1. Unmatched junction bases numbered 10, after V lost 6 bases and J lost 5 bases. This CDR3 comprises 14 residues. Germline V CDR1 and CDR2: DFQATT, SNEGSKA (reference sequence). CDR3 amino acids: CSAPSPGTGETQYF. Written as DNA, the CDR3 is TGCAGTGCACCAAGCCCAGGGACAGGGGAGACCCAGTACTTC.

The V and J genes are TRBV15 and TRBJ1-6, with D tentatively TRBD1 (5 bases). Trimming removed 3 bases from V and 7 bases from J, with 10 bases in between. CDR1 and CDR2 from the germline V gene are LNHNV and YYDKDF (reference sequence). The CDR3 loop spans 14 amino acids. The CDR3 reads CATSSREKNSPLHF. The CDR3 nucleotides are TGTGCCACCAGCAGCAGGGAGAAAAATTCACCCCTCCACTTT.

The rearrangement uses TRBV20-1 and TRBJ2-7; the D gene is possibly TRBD2 (6 bases). The CDR3 is made up of 15 amino acids. V was pared by 5 bases and J by 0 bases, with 17 bases between. CDR1 DFQATT and CDR2 SNEGSKA come from the germline V gene (reference sequence). CDR3 in DNA: TGCAGTGCTCCCCAAGCGGGCTCAAGCTCCTACGAGCAGTACGTC. Protein sequence: CSAPQAGSSSYEQYV.

The chain combines TRBV29-1 with TRBJ2-2; a weak D match, TRBD1 (6 bases). Germline V gene sequence: CDR1 SQVTM, CDR2 ANQGSEA. The CDR3 runs 13 residues. V dropped 4 bases and J dropped 4 bases, with 10 bases sitting between them. CDR3 nucleotide sequence: TGCAGCGTTGTACAGGGCCCCACCGGGGAGCTGTTTTTT. This gives the protein CSVVQGPTGELFF.

This clonotype was counted a few times. The chain recombines TRBV5-1 with TRBJ2-7; D gene unclear. This CDR3 region has 13 residues. The germline gives CDR1 SGHRS, CDR2 YFSETQ. Trimming left V 1 base short and J 0 bases short, with 5 bases between. The CDR3 here is CASSLISSYEQYF. The CDR3 DNA follows: TGCGCCAGCAGCTTGATCAGCTCCTACGAGCAGTACTTC. Variable domain in full (rest from reference TRBV5-1 and TRBJ2-7): KAGVTQTPRYLIKTRGQQVTLSCSPISGHRSVSWYQQTPGQGLQFLFEYFSETQRNKGNFPGRFSGRQFSNSRSEMNVSTLELGDSALYLCASSLISSYEQYFGPGTRLTVT.

This clonotype was observed a handful of times. The rearrangement joins TRBV20-1 to TRBJ2-1; 12 bases line up with TRBD2. V gave up 3 bases and J gave up 9 bases; unmatched junction bases: 9. Germline assignment: CDR1 DFQATT and CDR2 SNEGSKA (reference sequence). The CDR3 is 15 residues long. The CDR3 nucleotides are TGCAGTGCTAGTCCCGCTAGCGGGGGGGCCGGTGAGCAGTTCTTC. It codes for CSASPASGGAGEQFF.

There are a few counts of this clonotype. V gene TRBV7-9 combines with J gene TRBJ2-7, with D possibly matching TRBD1 (5 bases). This CDR3 comprises 14 residues. Deletions cut 5 bases from V and 0 bases from J, with 11 bases between. CDR1 SEHNR and CDR2 FQNEAQ come from the germline V gene (reference sequence). CDR3 region: CASSPSGASYEQYF. The DNA for the CDR3 is TGTGCCAGCAGCCCCTCTGGGGCCTCCTACGAGCAGTACTTC.